The rows below give T cell receptor beta chains drawn from one sample of a study of CD8 T cells in Susac syndrome. TCRdb fed the immunoSEQ multiplex PCR reads into MiXCR, producing one record per CDR3 protein. The table lists 230,000 or so distinct CDR3 sequences, around 96% of them singletons. The material sequenced was CD4+ T cells from PBMCs. These receptors originate from a human donor with multiple sclerosis. Both conserved end residues are part of each CDR3. The order of the fields is J gene, CDR3 length, D gene, V gene, clone size, CDR3 DNA, CDR3 protein. A D gene is named only where the DNA matches it firmly. Not every row has a clone size; where given, it reads once, few, many or a size class.

>TRBJ2-1|15|.|TRBV4-2|.
TGTGCCAGCAGCCAAGATGGGATGACCTCCAATGAGCAGTTCTTC
CASSQDGMTSNEQFF
>TRBJ2-7|14|.|TRBV29-1|.
TGCAGCGTTGAAGCGTGGGGACCTTCCTACGAGCAGTACTTC
CSVEAWGPSYEQYF
>TRBJ1-1|12|.|TRBV27|.
TGTGCCAGCAGCGGACCTGGGACTGAAGCTTTCTTT
CASSGPGTEAFF
>TRBJ1-5|13|.|TRBV30|once
TGTGCCTGGCGCCTTGGGAGCAATCAGCCCCAGCATTTT
CAWRLGSNQPQHF
>TRBJ1-1|14|.|TRBV28|.
TGTGCCAGCAGTTCTAGCGCGGGGGACACTGAAGCTTTCTTT
CASSSSAGDTEAFF
>TRBJ1-5|15|TRBD1|TRBV12-5|.
TGTGCTAGTGGCCTCGGACAGGCCGAGAATCAGCCCCAGCATTTT
CASGLGQAENQPQHF
>TRBJ2-1|17|.|TRBV5-4|.
TGTGCCAGCAGCTACTTAACCGGGACTGGGGCCTACAATGAGCAGTTCTTC
CASSYLTGTGAYNEQFF
>TRBJ2-2|12|.|TRBV12-3/TRBV12-4|.
TGTGCCAGCAGCACTAGGACCGGGGAGCTGTTTTTT
CASSTRTGELFF
>TRBJ2-7|15|TRBD1|TRBV19|.
TGTGCCAGTAGTATCTGGACAGGAGATACCTACGAGCAGTACTTC
CASSIWTGDTYEQYF
>TRBJ1-2|12|TRBD1|TRBV3-1|once
TGTGCCAGCAGCCGCCGGGACAGTGGCTACACCTTC
CASSRRDSGYTF
>TRBJ2-7|12|.|TRBV6-5|once
TGTGCCAGCAGTTCTTTTTCCTACGAGCAGTACTTC
CASSSFSYEQYF
>TRBJ2-5|12|.|TRBV6-6|.
TGTGCCAGCAGTCGGACTCGGGAGACCCAGTACTTC
CASSRTRETQYF
>TRBJ2-7|13|.|TRBV7-2|.
TGTGCCAGCAGCTTAGCACTAGCCTACGAGCAGTACTTC
CASSLALAYEQYF
>TRBJ2-7|13|TRBD1|TRBV29-1|.
TGCAGCGTTGCCCGGGACAGGGACTACGAGCAGTACTTC
CSVARDRDYEQYF
>TRBJ1-4|15|TRBD1|TRBV29-1|.
TGCAGCGCCACCCCGGCCGGGACAGGGTATGAAAAACTGTTTTTT
CSATPAGTGYEKLFF
>TRBJ1-4|12|.|TRBV29-1|.
TGCAGCGTCCGGGGGGAGTCGGAAAAACTGTTTTTT
CSVRGESEKLFF
>TRBJ1-5|13|.|TRBV29-1|.
TGCAGCGTGGGTAGGGGACGCAATCAGCCCCAGCATTTT
CSVGRGRNQPQHF
>TRBJ2-7|13|.|TRBV25-1|.
TGTGCCAGCAGTGAATCAGGATTGGCAGAGCAGTACTTC
CASSESGLAEQYF
>TRBJ2-7|17|TRBD1|TRBV7-2|.
TGTGCCAGCAGCCTCAGCCTGACAGGGTCCCACTCCTACGAGCAGTACTTC
CASSLSLTGSHSYEQYF
>TRBJ2-4|13|TRBD1|TRBV14|once
TGTGCCAGCAGCCAAGAGGACAGGGCGTCTCAGTACTTC
CASSQEDRASQYF
>TRBJ1-1|12|TRBD1|TRBV29-1|once
TGCAGCGCGGGACAGGGGCACACTGAAGCTTTCTTT
CSAGQGHTEAFF
>TRBJ1-6|14|TRBD1|TRBV7-9|.
TGTGCCAGCAGCCCGTGGACAGGGAGATCACCCCTCCACTTT
CASSPWTGRSPLHF